This TCR beta chain was observed in a study of identical twins. Study-wide results and caveats: It was possible that invariant MAIT and iNKT cells partly confounded the zero-insertion analyses.

TCRdb re-analysed the 5' RACE reads in MiXCR, keeping a single row per CDR3 protein. The data contain roughly 570,000 distinct CDR3 sequences, over 8.5% of them seen just once; the ten biggest clones take up 2.5% to 3%. This clonotype was counted between two and nine times. The antigen is unknown. The V end lost 5 bases, the J end lost 0 bases, and 11 bases lay between the germline ends. The CDR3 is 16 residues long. The germline V gene encodes CDR1 LNHDA and CDR2 SQIVND (reference sequence). This sample also belongs to another study, concerning yellow fever vaccine responses in identical twins.

Source material: PBMCs. This chain links TRBV19 with TRBJ2-6, with D tentatively TRBD1 (5 bases). This clonotype was sampled from a woman under 30 in good health. In DNA, the CDR3 is TGTGCCAGTAGTCACAAGACAGTCTCTGGGGCCAACGTCCTGACTTTC. It specifies CASSHKTVSGANVLTF.